What follows is one T cell receptor (beta chain) and its context. By share, this clonotype ranks as medium-sized (0.01 to 0.1%). Its antigen remains undetermined. Nothing much larger sits one base from this clone, and base qualities are not available. Little can be read into the size of this beta chain, an off-target read in a library designed for alpha chains. The label giving this sample's time point can be read as: sample taken at primary tumor resection. Samples were obtained from roughly 72 patients with early-stage, untreated non-small cell lung cancer from the lung TRACERx cohort. TCR sequencing used whole RNA extracted from tumor and nontumor lung tissue, or from cryopreserved PBMC samples, without cell sorting. Only patients for whom sufficient RNA was available from at least two tumor regions were selected for TCR sequencing. A lung pathologist reviewed the tumor and adjacent nontumor lung specimens before the specimens were selected.

These data belong to a study of spatial heterogeneity in lung cancer (dated by TCRdb to about 2019). Regarding the study in general: Beta-chain transcripts were consistently detected in greater numbers than alpha-chain transcripts, which likely reflects a higher abundance of beta-chain transcripts. In tumor regions, TCR transcript counts showed a strong correlation with a T cell transcriptional module score derived from matched bulk RNA-seq. In the raw uncorrected reads, each unique combination of TCR and UMI appeared on average more than ten times. TCR alpha and beta repertoires were quantitatively compared across multiple tumor regions, matched nontumor lung and blood in non-small cell lung cancer. Nonsynonymous mutation counts, determined by whole-exome sequencing of tumor tissue, were related to TCR repertoire features. At surgery, both alpha and beta chains were TCR-sequenced in more than 200 tumor regions, about 61 matched nontumor lung samples and just over 55 PBMC samples.

Study-wide conclusions, independent of this receptor: Counts of ubiquitous and regional expanded TCRs correlated with counts of ubiquitous and regional nonsynonymous mutations, respectively. The number of expanded intratumoral alpha and beta TCRs correlated with the tumor nonsynonymous mutation count. Confirming at a functional level the hypothesis that regional TCRs recognize regional mutations was considered to require additional single-cell paired TCR alpha and beta sequencing. Estimated TCR-seq coverage of tumor T cells was only around 7% for alpha chains and about 14% for beta chains.

Per the germline V gene (reference sequence), LGHDT is the CDR1 and YNNKEL is the CDR2. Trimming costs V 0 bases and J 8 bases, and their ends lie 4 bases apart. The cysteine opens and the phenylalanine closes a CDR3 of 11 amino acids. The read is trimmed to its CDR3 DNA, 33 bases read in frame from base 1. Library generation was performed with 5' RACE. The run used a NextSeq 500. To allow correction of PCR and sequencing errors, the TCR library protocol tagged every TCR cDNA molecule with a unique molecular identifier. In the paper's pipeline: Decombinator tools were used for TCR identification, UMI-based error correction and CDR3 extraction. Expanded TCRs were defined as those above a frequency of 2 per 1,000, corresponding to the top 1% of the tumor frequency distribution. Expanded tumor TCRs were classed as regional if statistically deemed absent (corrected P<0.05) from at least one tumor region, otherwise ubiquitous. Renyi diversity was computed with the R vegan package after each repertoire had been subsampled 100 times to 5,000 TCRs. CDR3 similarity networks were built from amino acid triplet string-kernel similarity, with CDR3s being connected when pairwise similarity was above 0.82. Using fastp trimming at Q25 and MiXCR clonotype assembly, TCRdb reanalyzed the public sequencing data and kept in-frame beta chains. Entries are consolidated by CDR3 protein sequence, retaining the most common genes and DNA. The V and J calls and clone size come from TCRdb's table, not from the authors' own analysis. The sample table contains around 3,900 distinct CDR3 sequences; only one count was recorded for about a quarter of them. The ten largest clones add up to approximately 15% of the sample.

Recombination connected TRBV3-1 to TRBJ1-1; no D segment can be confidently identified. The starting material was lung tumor tissue, obtained at surgery. This clonotype was obtained from a male donor with early-stage non-small cell lung cancer. The encoded CDR3 is CASSQDTEAFF. At the DNA level, the sequence is TGTGCCAGCAGCCAAGATACAGAAGCTTTCTTT.